A single sample gave rise to the 6 T cell receptor beta chains below, sequenced in a study of OX40 agonist ivuxolimab in advanced cancers. Clones were sequenced by immunoSEQ multiplex PCR, and TCRdb holds only the in-frame ones, with some missing. The sample includes some 66,000 clones, around nine tenths of them seen just once. The material sequenced was CD4+ or CD8+ T cells sorted from blood, taken in a trial of the OX40 agonist ivuxolimab. The receptors stem from an adult with an advanced solid tumor such as melanoma, head and neck, liver or kidney cancer.

The chain has TRBV28 and TRBJ2-2; D is uncertain. V lost 7 bases and J lost 3, with 6 bases in between. The germline V gene encodes CDR1 MDHEN and CDR2 SYDVKM. CDR3 length: 12 amino acids. CDR3 sequence reads: CASTSYTGELFF. CDR3 in DNA: TGTGCCAGCACCTCCTACACCGGGGAGCTGTTTTTT.

CDR3 sequence: CASSLAGTDEQYF. The CDR3 nucleotides are TGCGCCAGCAGCTTGGCCGGAACAGACGAGCAGTACTTC. The rearrangement links TRBV5-1 to TRBJ2-7; no clear D. Trimming took off 0 bases at V and 5 bases at J, with 9 bases between the two ends. This CDR3 has 13 residues. Germline V gene sequence: CDR1 SGHRS, CDR2 YFSETQ.

This chain links TRBV18 with TRBJ2-7, with 9 positions matching TRBD1. Looked up from germline, CDR1 is KGHSH and CDR2 is LQKENI. V dropped 6 bases and J dropped 7; count of bases not matched to a gene: 13. There are 15 residues in the CDR3. This CDR3 reads CASSRYRQGDGEQYF. In nucleotides, the CDR3 is TGTGCCAGCTCCCGATACCGACAGGGGGATGGGGAGCAGTACTTC.

This chain uses TRBV20-1 with TRBJ2-5, with no clear D. Trimming removed 2 bases from V and 5 bases from J, with 6 bases in between. The CDR3 runs to 11 residues. Germline CDR1 is DFQATT and CDR2 is SNEGSKA (reference sequence). For the CDR3, the DNA is TGCAGTGCTAGACCAGTGGAGACCCAGTACTTC. Translation: CSARPVETQYF.

The chain employs TRBV2 and TRBJ1-2, with D possibly TRBD1 on 6 matching bases. The V and J ends lost 6 bases and 4 bases respectively, with 21 bases between them. Per the germline V gene, CDR1 is SNHLY and CDR2 is FYNNEI. The CDR3 has 16 residues. CDR3 protein: CASSGGGWGHLYGYTF. As DNA, the CDR3 is TGTGCCAGCAGCGGTGGCGGATGGGGACACCTCTATGGCTACACCTTC. Full variable domain (rest looked up from reference TRBV2 and TRBJ1-2): EPEVTQTPSHQVTQMGQEVILRCVPISNHLYFYWYRQILGQKVEFLVSFYNNEISEKSEIFDDQFSVERPDGSNFTLKIRSTKLEDSAMYFCASSGGGWGHLYGYTFGSGTRLTVV.

V is TRBV18 and J is TRBJ2-3; possible D gene TRBD1, 5 bases. From germline, CDR1 is KGHSH and CDR2 LQKENI. The CDR3 covers 16 residues. The V end was cut by 0 bases, the J end by 3 bases, with 13 bases between. CDR3 region: CASSPPIGQGTDTQYF. As DNA, the CDR3 is TGTGCCAGCTCACCACCGATTGGGCAGGGTACAGATACGCAGTATTTT. The full variable domain, completed using reference TRBV18 and TRBJ2-3, is NAGVMQNPRHLVRRRGQEARLRCSPMKGHSHVYWYRQLPEEGLKFMVYLQKENIIDESGMPKERFSAEFPKEGPSILRIQQVVRGDSAAYFCASSPPIGQGTDTQYFGPGTRLTVL.